These T cell receptor beta chains were read from a single sample in a study of response to subunit inactivated influenza vaccine. MiXCR, run by TCRdb on the RT-PCR reads, gives a single entry per CDR3 protein. The table includes approximately 250,000 distinct CDR3 sequences, 12% detected once. The material was non-naive T cells sorted from PBMCs, obtained around 15 days before vaccination. The receptors originated from a man between 45 and 60 years old who received an inactivated influenza vaccine. Each CDR3 is given without its conserved first and last residue.

V gene	J gene	CDR3 protein
TRBV7-2	TRBJ1-3	ASSLNPRNTIY
TRBV5-1	TRBJ2-7	ASSFGVEQY
TRBV11-2	TRBJ2-3	ASSRGLAGGRGTDTQY
TRBV4-1	TRBJ2-1	ASSQDRAGGPYNEQF
TRBV28	TRBJ1-1	ASTSMGQVLRAF
TRBV7-2	TRBJ1-5	ASSPMVGADQPQH
TRBV20-1	TRBJ1-2	SARPIYRGEYGYT
TRBV11-2	TRBJ1-1	ASSPTGQGSTEAF
TRBV7-9	TRBJ2-2	ASSLGSKTGELF
TRBV5-1	TRBJ2-1	ASSSRGMGSYNEQF
TRBV6-5	TRBJ1-4	ASSSHRGNEKLF
TRBV7-1	TRBJ2-3	ASSSDRGGSPLAGGSTDTQY
TRBV11-2	TRBJ2-1	ASSDGIRRAF
TRBV12-3/TRBV12-4	TRBJ2-3	ASSPGRTRRFGDTQY
TRBV6-5	TRBJ1-2	ASSSLQAVGGYGYT
TRBV20-1	TRBJ1-5	SARETGSRNQPQH
TRBV11-2	TRBJ2-1	ASSLPRASGRHEQF
TRBV20-1	TRBJ2-1	SATLPVGAGVYNEQF
TRBV2	TRBJ2-1	ASSESFEQF
TRBV6-5	TRBJ2-1	ASNLVRGSYNEQF
TRBV4-2	TRBJ2-7	ASSQDLGTPESYEQY
TRBV9	TRBJ2-5	ASSASVGETQY